The rows below give T cell receptor beta chains drawn from one sample of a study of blood T cells in healthy people across ages. TCRdb re-called the 5' RACE reads through MiXCR, storing one row per CDR3 protein. The data contain about 400,000 distinct CDR3 sequences, about half of them singletons. What was sequenced was blood. The receptors were sampled from a man aged 55 to 70 in good health. CDR3s include the opening cysteine and the closing phenylalanine or tryptophan. The D gene is left open where the match is weak. Part of the rows lack a size; the others show once, few, many or a class for expanded clones.

size,D,V,CDR3
once,-,TRBV20-1,CSARAGLGLNEQFF
-,-,TRBV27,CASSPLGAASPYEQYF
-,-,TRBV7-6,CASSLSRAYTDTQYF
-,-,TRBV27,CASSARLGATDTQYF
-,-,TRBV20-1,CSTRDVPGGRGNEQFF
-,TRBD1,TRBV28,CVSTADRGSIETQYF
-,TRBD1,TRBV6-1,CASTKRTGGPSSYNEQFF
many,TRBD2,TRBV20-1,CSARAWTSGQNEQFF
-,TRBD2,TRBV7-2,CASSPRGLAGLGETQYF
many,-,TRBV20-1,CSASHQGGQYTQYF
-,-,TRBV10-2,CASRGGGFGETQYF
many,TRBD1,TRBV7-2,CASSVRGTGGGYTF
-,-,TRBV5-1,CASSWGTPEETQYF
-,TRBD1,TRBV6-6,CASRQPGQPSYEQYF
-,-,TRBV20-1,CSARLRGKYRLEQYF
-,-,TRBV11-1,CASGAGYYGYTF
-,TRBD1,TRBV6-4,CASSTTGGTDTQYF
-,-,TRBV27,CASGFVGRGAAGANVLTF
-,-,TRBV9,CASSVAWGGTGELFF
few,TRBD1,TRBV12-3/TRBV12-4,CASSPDRETNEKLFF
-,TRBD2,TRBV5-1,CASSPQTSGISGTQYF
-,-,TRBV5-1,CASSLVSRSTEAFF
-,TRBD1,TRBV6-2/TRBV6-3,CASRRQGMNTEAFF
once,-,TRBV13,CASSLGGTTREAFF
-,TRBD2,TRBV7-9,CASSRIAGAAYDEQYF
-,-,TRBV28,CASSFSGRRNSGANVLTF
once,TRBD2,TRBV10-2,CASSELAGETQYF
-,TRBD2,TRBV29-1,CSVGTSGLYNEQFF
few,-,TRBV15,CATSRGEYNEQYF
few,-,TRBV4-3,CASSRDSKADTQYF
-,-,TRBV18,CASSPSVNYGYTF
-,TRBD2,TRBV7-9,CASSLFLAGLSYEQYF
few,TRBD2,TRBV18,CASSPGTSGNYEQYF
-,-,TRBV2,CASSEVGSSYEQYF
-,TRBD1,TRBV5-1,CASSSGQQGETQYF
-,-,TRBV6-1,CANRHNRPGVGEPEQYF
few,TRBD2,TRBV5-5,CASSPGGQGTRETQYF
few,-,TRBV7-9,CASSYSDTQYF
-,TRBD2,TRBV5-1,CASSATSGTEETQYF